Given below is one T cell receptor beta chain in context. The specificity of this receptor is unknown. No quality values exist for individual bases; no much larger clone is one base distant. This specimen comes from a study of molecular identifiers for immune sequencing clone quantification (dated by TCRdb to 2016 to 2019). Regarding the study in general: In a replicate experiment, RNA from around 20,000 or 100,000 naive CD8 T cells was split into five aliquots, four of which were sequenced. The study was a methods study using CD8 T cells to benchmark molecular-identifier clustering-based TCR repertoire sequencing (MIDCIRS) and TCR RNA copy counting. Study-wide conclusions, independent of this receptor: In CMV-specific effector cells, clones with more than 20 RNA copies contained over 99% of molecules, whereas in naive cells such clones contained under 1% of molecules. When barcode sub-clustering was not used, chimeric consensus sequences inflated TCR diversity, with chimeras reaching as high as 47%. Highly expanded clone sizes could be underestimated because identical TCR molecules may share a barcode. Modeling estimated 2.5 to 3.5 recovered TCR RNA copies per cell, compared with about 10 by digital PCR, which implies 30% to 35% capture efficiency. The naive libraries included spiked-in Jurkat TCR RNA (about ten copies' worth), and this Jurkat TCR RNA is not part of the donor repertoire. Even against a background of some 920,000 naive CD8 T cells, spiked-in Jurkat TCR RNA amounting to a single cell's worth was reported to be detectable.

Naive CD8 T cell libraries were made from approximately 20,000 to 1,000,000 sorted cells using 10%, 30% or 50% of purified RNA. On a BD FACSAria II, naive CD8 T cells were FACS-sorted as CD8+CD4-CCR7+CD45RA+ and collected into RLT Plus buffer. To test detection sensitivity, Jurkat RNA equivalent to over 8 TCR copies was spiked into samples of roughly 20,000-1,000,000 naive CD8 T cells. Enrichment of CD8 T cells was done with RosetteSep CD8+ T Cell Enrichment Cocktail plus Ficoll-Paque, and ACK red cell lysis came afterward. Germline trimming: 1 base from V, 7 bases from J; junction bases outside gene matches: 7. Per the germline V gene, MGHRA is the CDR1 and YSYEKL is the CDR2. The CDR3, cysteine through phenylalanine, is 14 amino acids long. Only the CDR3 DNA stays, 42 bases, in frame from base 1. Receptors were amplified or captured by PCR. Reads for this sample came from a NextSeq 500. Bulk TCR libraries were prepared as previously described, using TCR primers listed in Table S5. Total RNA was purified with the Qiagen AllPrep DNA/RNA kit. Before analysis, reads from multiple sequencing runs of one library were combined. Regarding the original processing steps: Reads were retained only if the reads had an exact TCR constant sequence, and the retained reads were trimmed to 150 nt and grouped according to their 12-nt molecular barcodes. Reads inside each barcode group were sub-clustered using a 15% Levenshtein threshold, and a quality-weighted consensus sequence was constructed for each RNA molecule. Non-functional sequences were excluded, and lower-count sequences lying one edit away from another sequence were also excluded. Barcode sub-clusters with fewer than 20% of the maximum read count were removed, based on fitting two negative binomial distributions. TCRdb ran its own pipeline on the public reads, namely fastp trimming at Q25 and MiXCR clone calling, and kept in-frame beta chains. Rows are combined by CDR3 protein, so each entry shows the most common genes and DNA. What appears here as the V and J calls and clone size reflects TCRdb's work, not the paper's. The sample data list about 500,000 distinct CDR3 sequences, and roughly 26% of these were observed just once. The ten top clones hold approximately 0.76% of the sample.

This TCR derives from a human donor in good health. Some libraries in this study had Jurkat cell RNA spiked in. What was sequenced was naive CD8+ T cells from blood, with Jurkat cell RNA spiked in. The cell subset or site label for this specimen denotes: FACS-sorted CD8+CD4-CCR7+CD45RA+ naive T cells. The chain joins TRBV4-1 to TRBJ2-7; 7 nucleotides in the junction match TRBD2. The nucleotide sequence is given as TGCGCCAGCAGCCAAGTTCGCGGGGGAGAAGAGCAGTACTTC. Its translation reads: CASSQVRGGEEQYF.